The present TCR beta chain was sequenced within a study of response to subunit inactivated influenza vaccine. Findings and limits, study-wide: The authors suggested that few new T cells are recruited per seasonal influenza vaccination.

TCRdb redid the calling of the RT-PCR reads with MiXCR, one entry per CDR3 protein. The table lists roughly 570,000 distinct CDR3 sequences, 14% of them singletons. Per the germline V gene, CDR1 is SGHRS and CDR2 is YFSETQ. V gave up 0 bases and J gave up 4 bases; unmatched junction bases: 5. The CDR3 contains 15 residues. About this clonotype: Its antigen is not identified.

The chain carries TRBV5-1 and TRBJ2-3, with TRBD1 matching over 7 bases. This sequence was found in a man aged 50-60 years who received an inactivated influenza vaccine. This sample comprised PBMCs from blood, obtained 11 to 12 days after vaccination. CDR3 sequence reads: CASSLDRGLSDTQYF. The CDR3 DNA sequence: TGCGCCAGCAGCTTGGACAGGGGATTGTCAGATACGCAGTATTTT.